This paragraph reports one T cell receptor beta chain. This CDR3 region has 15 residues. Trimming cost V 5 bases and J 0 bases; bases outside gene matches: 4. Looked up from germline, CDR1 is SNHLY and CDR2 is FYNNEI. The data originate from a study of blood T cell repertoires in COVID-19. Turning to the study itself: T cells, B-cell-depleted T cells, or PBMCs provided the cDNA or gDNA that served as material.

Libraries were prepared by immunoSEQ multiplex PCR; TCRdb keeps only in-frame clonotypes and omits some of them. Of fewer than 450,000 clones listed, 90% to 95% are singletons. The sequence derives from a woman aged 18 to 35 who had recovered from COVID-19. The sequencing input was peripheral blood. The J gene is TRBJ1-5, the V gene TRBV2, with 7 bases fitting TRBD1. CDR3 nucleotides: TGTGCCAGCAGTAAAGACAGGGATAGCAATCAGCCCCAGCATTTT. It codes for CASSKDRDSNQPQHF.